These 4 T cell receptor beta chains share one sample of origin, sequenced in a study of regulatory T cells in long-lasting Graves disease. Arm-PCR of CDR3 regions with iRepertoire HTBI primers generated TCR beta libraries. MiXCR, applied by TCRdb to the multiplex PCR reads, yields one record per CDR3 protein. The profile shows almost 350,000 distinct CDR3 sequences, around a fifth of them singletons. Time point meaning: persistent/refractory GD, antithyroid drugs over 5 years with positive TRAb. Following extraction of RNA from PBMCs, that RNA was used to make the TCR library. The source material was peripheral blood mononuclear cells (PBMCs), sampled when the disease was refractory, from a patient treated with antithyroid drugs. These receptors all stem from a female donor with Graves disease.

This CDR3 reads CASSLVSGFTFDSPLHF. CDR3 nucleotides: TGTGCCAGCAGCTTAGTATCCGGATTTACTTTTGATTCACCCCTCCACTTT. The chain links TRBV7-9 to TRBJ1-6; D is ambiguous. Trimming cost V 1 base and J 8 bases, with 18 bases left between them. The CDR3 contains 17 residues. The germline CDR1 and CDR2 sequences are SEHNR and FQNEAQ (reference sequence). The entire variable domain, with the rest obtained from reference TRBV7-9 and TRBJ1-6, is as follows: DTGVSQNPRHKITKRGQNVTFRCDPISEHNRLYWYRQTLGQGPEFLTYFQNEAQLEKSRLLSDRFSAERPKGSFSTLEIQRTEQGDSAMYLCASSLVSGFTFDSPLHFGNGTRLTVT.

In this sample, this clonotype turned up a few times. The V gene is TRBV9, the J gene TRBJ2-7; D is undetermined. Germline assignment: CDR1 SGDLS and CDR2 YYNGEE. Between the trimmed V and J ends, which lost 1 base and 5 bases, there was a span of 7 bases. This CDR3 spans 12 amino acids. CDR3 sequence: CASSVPHDEQYF. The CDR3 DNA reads TGTGCCAGCAGCGTACCCCACGACGAGCAGTACTTC.

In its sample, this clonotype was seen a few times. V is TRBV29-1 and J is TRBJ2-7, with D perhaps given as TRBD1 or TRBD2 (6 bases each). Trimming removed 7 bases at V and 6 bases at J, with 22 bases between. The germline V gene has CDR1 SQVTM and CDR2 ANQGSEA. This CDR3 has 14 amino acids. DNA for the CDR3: TGCAGCGCCGTCGAGGGGGGCGTAGCGCGCGAGCAGTACTTC. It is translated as CSAVEGGVAREQYF.

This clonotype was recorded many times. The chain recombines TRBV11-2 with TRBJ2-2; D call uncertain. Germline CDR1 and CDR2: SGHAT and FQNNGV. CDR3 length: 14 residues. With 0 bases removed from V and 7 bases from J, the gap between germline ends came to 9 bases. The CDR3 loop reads CASSLDRVGGELFF. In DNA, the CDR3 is TGTGCCAGCAGCTTAGATCGGGTTGGCGGGGAGCTGTTTTTT. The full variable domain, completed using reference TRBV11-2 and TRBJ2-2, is EAGVAQSPRYKIIEKRQSVAFWCNPISGHATLYWYQQILGQGPKLLIQFQNNGVVDDSQLPKDRFSAERLKGVDSTLKIQPAKLEDSAVYLCASSLDRVGGELFFGEGSRLTVL.